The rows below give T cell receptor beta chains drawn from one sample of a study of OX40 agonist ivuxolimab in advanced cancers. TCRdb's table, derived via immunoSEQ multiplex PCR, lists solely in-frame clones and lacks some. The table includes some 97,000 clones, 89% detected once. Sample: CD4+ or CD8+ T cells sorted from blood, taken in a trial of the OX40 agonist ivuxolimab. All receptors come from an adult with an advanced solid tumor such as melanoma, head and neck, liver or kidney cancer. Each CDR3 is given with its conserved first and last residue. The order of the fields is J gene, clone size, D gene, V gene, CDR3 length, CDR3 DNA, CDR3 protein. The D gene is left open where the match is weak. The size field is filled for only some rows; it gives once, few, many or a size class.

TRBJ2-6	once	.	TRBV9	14	TGTGCCAGCAGCGTAGACCACGGGGCCAACGTCCTGACTTTC	CASSVDHGANVLTF
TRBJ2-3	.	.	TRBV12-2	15	TGTGCAAGTCGCCCCCCCACTTATTTCACAGATGCGCAGTATTTT	CASRPPTYFTDAQYF
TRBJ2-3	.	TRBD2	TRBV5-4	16	TGTGCCAGCAGCCAAGGGACTAGCGGGAGGGCAGATACGCAGTATTTT	CASSQGTSGRADTQYF
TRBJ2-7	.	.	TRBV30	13	TGTGCCTGGGGCCCAGCGAATTCCTACGAGCAGTACTTC	CAWGPANSYEQYF
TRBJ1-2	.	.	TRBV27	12	TGTGCCAGCAGTCCCGGGGGGTGGGGCTACACCTTC	CASSPGGWGYTF
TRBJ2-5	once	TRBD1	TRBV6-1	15	TGTGCCAGCAATCCATCCTGGACAGGGGGAGAGACCCAGTACTTC	CASNPSWTGGETQYF
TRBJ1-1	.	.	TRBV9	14	TGTGCCAGCAGCGTAGGAGGGGGGAGGACTGAAGCTTTCTTT	CASSVGGGRTEAFF
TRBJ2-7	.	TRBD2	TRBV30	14	TGTGCCTGGAGGGCTAGCGGGAGGACGTACGAGCAGTACTTC	CAWRASGRTYEQYF
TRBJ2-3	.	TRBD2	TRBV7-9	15	TGTGCCAGCAGTTTAGCGGGGATAAGCACAGATACGCAGTATTTT	CASSLAGISTDTQYF
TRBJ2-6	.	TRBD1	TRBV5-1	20	TGCGCCACCTCACTCCCGGGACAGCCAGGGAGAGACTCTGGGGCCAACGTCCTGACTTTC	CATSLPGQPGRDSGANVLTF
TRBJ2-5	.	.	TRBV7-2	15	TGTGCCAGCACCAAAAACGGTATAGCCCTAGAGACCCAGTACTTC	CASTKNGIALETQYF
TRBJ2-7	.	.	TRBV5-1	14	TGCGCCAGCAGCTTAAGGGCGGGAACCTACGAGCAGTACTTC	CASSLRAGTYEQYF
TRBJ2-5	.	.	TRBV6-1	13	TGTGCCAGCAGGAGAACAGTTTTGGAGACCCAGTACTTC	CASRRTVLETQYF
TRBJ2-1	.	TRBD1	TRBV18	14	TGTGCCAGCTCACCACCGGCAGGGGGCAATGAGCAGTTCTTC	CASSPPAGGNEQFF
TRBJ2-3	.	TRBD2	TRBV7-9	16	TGTGCCAGCAGCCCCGGGACTAGCGGGAGCACAGATACGCAGTATTTT	CASSPGTSGSTDTQYF
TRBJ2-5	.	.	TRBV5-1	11	TGCGCCAGCAGCCTGGTAGAGACCCAGTACTTC	CASSLVETQYF
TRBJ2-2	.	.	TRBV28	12	TGTGCCAGCAGTGAATTCACCGGGGAGCTGTTTTTT	CASSEFTGELFF
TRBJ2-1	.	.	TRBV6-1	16	TGTGCCAGCAGTGAAGGATGGGGGGGGGCGGACAATGAGCAGTTCTTC	CASSEGWGGADNEQFF
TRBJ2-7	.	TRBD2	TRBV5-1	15	TGCGCCAGCAGCTTTCCGGCTAGCGGATCGTACGAGCAGTACTTC	CASSFPASGSYEQYF
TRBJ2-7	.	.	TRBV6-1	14	TGTGCCAGCAGAAACACCCCAGGGTACTACGAGCAGTACTTC	CASRNTPGYYEQYF
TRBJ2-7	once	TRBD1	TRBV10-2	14	TGCGCCAGCAGTGTGCACAGGGGCGGCTACGAGCAGTACTTC	CASSVHRGGYEQYF
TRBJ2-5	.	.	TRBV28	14	TGTGCCAGCAGTTTTGCCGGGAGCCAAGAGACCCAGTACTTC	CASSFAGSQETQYF
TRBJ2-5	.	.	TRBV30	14	TGTGCCTGGAGTGTACTAAGGGGCTCGGAGACCCAGTACTTC	CAWSVLRGSETQYF
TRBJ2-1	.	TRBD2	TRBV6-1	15	TGTGCCAGCAGTGTAGAGGCTAGCGGTTACAATGAGCAGTTCTTC	CASSVEASGYNEQFF
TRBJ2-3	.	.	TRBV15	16	TGTGCCACCAGCAGAGATCTGATTGGAGGTGGAGATACGCAGTATTTT	CATSRDLIGGGDTQYF
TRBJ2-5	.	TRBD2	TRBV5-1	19	TGCGCCAGCAGCTTGGCCCCCCGGGCTAGCGGGGGTACCCAAGAGACCCAGTACTTC	CASSLAPRASGGTQETQYF
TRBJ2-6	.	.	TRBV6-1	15	TGTGCCAGCAAGCGAACTGATCCCGGGGCCAACGTCCTGACTTTC	CASKRTDPGANVLTF
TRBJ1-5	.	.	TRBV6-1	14	TGTGCCAGCAGTTTTCAGGGTAGCAATCAGCCCCAGCATTTT	CASSFQGSNQPQHF